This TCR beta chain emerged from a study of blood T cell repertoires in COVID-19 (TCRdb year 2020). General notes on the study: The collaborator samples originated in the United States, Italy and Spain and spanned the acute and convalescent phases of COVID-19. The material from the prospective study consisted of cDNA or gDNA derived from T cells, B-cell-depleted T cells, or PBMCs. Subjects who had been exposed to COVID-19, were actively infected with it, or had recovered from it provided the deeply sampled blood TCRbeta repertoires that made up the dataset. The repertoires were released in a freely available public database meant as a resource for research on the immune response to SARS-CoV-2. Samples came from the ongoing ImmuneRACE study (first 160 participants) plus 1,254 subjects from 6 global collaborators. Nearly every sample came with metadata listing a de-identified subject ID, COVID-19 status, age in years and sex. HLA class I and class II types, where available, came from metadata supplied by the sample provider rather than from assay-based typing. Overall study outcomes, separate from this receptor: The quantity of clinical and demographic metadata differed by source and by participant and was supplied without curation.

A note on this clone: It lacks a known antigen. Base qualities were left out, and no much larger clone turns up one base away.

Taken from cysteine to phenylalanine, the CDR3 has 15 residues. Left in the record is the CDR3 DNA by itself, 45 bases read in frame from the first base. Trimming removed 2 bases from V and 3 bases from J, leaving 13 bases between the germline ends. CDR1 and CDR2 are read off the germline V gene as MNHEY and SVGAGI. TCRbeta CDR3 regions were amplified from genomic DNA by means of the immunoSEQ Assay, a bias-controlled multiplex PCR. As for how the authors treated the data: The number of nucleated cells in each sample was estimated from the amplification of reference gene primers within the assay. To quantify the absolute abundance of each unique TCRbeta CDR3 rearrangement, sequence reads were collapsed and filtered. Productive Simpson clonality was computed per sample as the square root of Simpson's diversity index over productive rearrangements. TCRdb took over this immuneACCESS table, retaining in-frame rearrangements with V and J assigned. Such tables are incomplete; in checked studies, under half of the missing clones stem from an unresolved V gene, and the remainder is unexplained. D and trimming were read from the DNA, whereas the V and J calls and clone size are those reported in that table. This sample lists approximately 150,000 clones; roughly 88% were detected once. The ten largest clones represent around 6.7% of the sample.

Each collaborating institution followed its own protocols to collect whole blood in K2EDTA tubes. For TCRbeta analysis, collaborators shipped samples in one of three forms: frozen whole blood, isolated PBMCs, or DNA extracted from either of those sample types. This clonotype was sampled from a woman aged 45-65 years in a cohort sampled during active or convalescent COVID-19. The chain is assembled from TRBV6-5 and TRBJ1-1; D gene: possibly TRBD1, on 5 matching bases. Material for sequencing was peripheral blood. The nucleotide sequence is TGTGCCAGCAGTTACGACAGCATGACGTACACTGAAGCTTTCTTT. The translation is CASSYDSMTYTEAFF.